This T cell receptor (beta chain) is from a study of OX40 agonist ivuxolimab in advanced cancers. At the level of the study: Hepatocellular carcinoma, melanoma, renal cell or head and neck cancer was diagnosed in the dose-escalation patients. Earlier treatment with anti-PD-1, anti-PD-L1 or anti-CTLA-4 was permitted, and under 50% had received some.

This CDR3 region has 15 residues. Trimming stripped 1 base from V and 0 bases from J, with 7 bases between. The germline gives CDR1 MNHNS, CDR2 SASEGT. With regard to this clone: Antigen specificity is unknown.

Assay used: immunoSEQ multiplex PCR; TCRdb lists only in-frame clones, some missing. Counted here are some 87,000 clones, 75% to 95% occurring once; the ten biggest clones make up 0.43%. Overall study findings and caveats: Mean expanded clone counts were higher in CD8+ than CD4+ T cells.

The receptor's source is an adult with an advanced solid tumor such as melanoma, head and neck, liver or kidney cancer. The chain uses TRBV6-1 and TRBJ2-1; D call uncertain. Here the sequenced sample was CD4+ or CD8+ T cells sorted from blood, taken in a trial of the OX40 agonist ivuxolimab. CDR3 sequence: CASSEDPSSYNEQFF. The CDR3 DNA sequence: TGTGCCAGCAGTGAAGACCCTAGCTCCTACAATGAGCAGTTCTTC.